Below, 23 T cell receptor beta chains from the same sample are listed, as sequenced in a study of Graves' ophthalmopathy and Graves' hyperthyroidism. RNA transcripts served as template for amplifying TCR beta CDR3 sequences. An initial RT-PCR round employing HTBI primers preceded a second-round multiplex PCR. MiXCR, applied by TCRdb to the multiplex PCR reads, yields one record per CDR3 protein. Among 500,000 to 600,000 distinct CDR3 sequences listed, under 40% were seen once. Sequencing used peripheral blood or thyroid tissue (not recorded which). Every receptor here comes from an adult man with Graves' hyperthyroidism.

This clonotype has at least ten counts. The rearrangement uses TRBV12-3 or TRBV12-4 and TRBJ1-5; TRBD1 agrees at 11 bases. The CDR3 totals 15 residues. With 5 bases clipped from V and 6 bases from J, the junction kept 6 bases outside the gene matches. In nucleotides, the CDR3 is TGTGCCAGCAGTCCCCGGGACAGGGGGATTCAGCCCCAGCATTTT. The encoded protein is CASSPRDRGIQPQHF.

Only a few counts were recorded for this clonotype. In DNA form, the CDR3 reads TGTGCCAGCCATGAGGGGGGAGGACAGCCCCAGCATTTT. Translating it yields CASHEGGGQPQHF. The V call is TRBV10-3, the J call TRBJ1-5; a possible D gene is TRBD1 (6 bases). Per the germline V gene, CDR1 is ENHRY and CDR2 is SYGVKD. Trimming pared 10 bases from V and 7 bases from J, leaving 17 bases between. The length of the CDR3 is 13 residues.

This clonotype has ten or more counts. V usage is TRBV7-8 and J usage is TRBJ1-5, with D possibly being TRBD1 (6 bases). Per germline, CDR1 SGHVS and CDR2 FQNEAQ. The V gene lost 1 base and the J gene lost 4 bases, with 17 bases spanning the gap. The CDR3 loop spans 17 amino acids. The chain's CDR3 is CASSLGGHAGINQPQHF. CDR3 sequence (DNA): TGTGCCAGCAGCTTAGGGGGACACGCAGGGATAAATCAGCCCCAGCATTTT. Combining the CDR3 with reference TRBV7-8 and TRBJ1-5 gives the whole variable domain GAGVSQSPRYKVAKRGQDVALRCDPISGHVSLFWYQQALGQGPEFLTYFQNEAQLDKSGLPSDRFFAERPEGSVSTLKIQRTQQEDSAVYLCASSLGGHAGINQPQHFGDGTRLSIL.

The chain carries TRBV7-2 and TRBJ1-1, with 8 bases that match TRBD1. The V gene's germline CDR1 is SGHTA and CDR2 FQGNSA. V lost 4 bases to trimming and J lost 8 bases; unmatched junction nucleotides: 6. There are 13 residues in the CDR3. CDR3 coding DNA: TGTGCCAGCAGCTCTTACAGGGGGGAAGAAGCTTTCTTT. Its translation: CASSSYRGEEAFF.

The table lists this clonotype with many counts. The V gene is TRBV7-3, the J gene TRBJ2-2; D not resolved. Germline values: CDR1 SGHTA, CDR2 FQGTGA. The length of the CDR3 is 17 residues. V lost 5 bases and J lost 3, with 19 bases in between. The CDR3 sequence: CASSLTPQDGYTGELFF. The CDR3 DNA follows: TGTGCCAGCAGCCTTACCCCCCAGGACGGATACACCGGGGAGCTGTTTTTT.

The chain carries TRBV9 and TRBJ1-4; D is perhaps TRBD1 (6 bases). The V gene's germline CDR1 is SGDLS and CDR2 YYNGEE. V was clipped by 0 bases and J by 8 bases, with 11 bases between them. This CDR3 region has 14 residues. CDR3 amino acids: CASSVGGQGEKLFF. The CDR3, as DNA: TGTGCCAGCAGCGTAGGAGGGCAGGGGGAAAAACTGTTTTTT.

Only one count was recorded for this clonotype. Given a much more abundant clone one base away, this may be a read error. No conserved phenylalanine or tryptophan is present at the end of the CDR3, so a read error is the likely explanation. This chain joins TRBV2 and TRBJ1-1; TRBD1 matches 7 bases. V shed 5 bases, J shed 1 base, and the junction held 10 bases outside the gene matches. The CDR3 contains 16 residues. Germline V gives CDR1 SNHLY, CDR2 FYNNEI. The CDR3 loop is CASSSEIDRANTEAFL. DNA for the CDR3: TGTGCCAGCAGTTCAGAGATTGACAGGGCGAACACTGAAGCTTTCCTT.

The sample holds a few counts of this clonotype. The chain employs TRBV7-9 and TRBJ2-7, with D perhaps TRBD2 (7 bases). Germline V gene lookup returns CDR1 SEHNR and CDR2 FQNEAQ (reference sequence). This CDR3 spans 14 amino acids. Trimming removed 5 bases at V and 7 bases at J, with 18 bases between. This CDR3 is CASSHKQRDNEQYF. The CDR3 DNA follows: TGTGCCAGCAGCCACAAGCAGCGGGACAATGAGCAGTACTTC.

At least ten counts were recorded for this clonotype. The chain employs TRBV7-2 and TRBJ2-7; D may be TRBD1 (7 bases). Germline assignment: CDR1 SGHTA and CDR2 FQGNSA. Deletions cut 1 base from V and 4 bases from J, with 14 bases between. The CDR3 is 15 amino acids. CDR3 protein: CASSLGGTVGYEQYF. CDR3 DNA sequence: TGTGCCAGCAGCTTAGGCGGGACAGTTGGGTACGAGCAGTACTTC. Full variable domain (remainder filled in from reference TRBV7-2 and TRBJ2-7): GAGVSQSPSNKVTEKGKDVELRCDPISGHTALYWYRQSLGQGLEFLIYFQGNSAPDKSGLPSDRFSAERTGGSVSTLTIQRTQQEDSAVYLCASSLGGTVGYEQYFGPGTRLTVT.

This rearrangement joins TRBV7-3 to TRBJ2-5; 9 nucleotides align to TRBD1. CDR3 size: 15 residues. V shed 5 bases, J shed 9 bases, and the junction held 13 bases outside the gene matches. The germline V gene encodes CDR1 SGHTA and CDR2 FQGTGA. CDR3 sequence: CASSARQGEGEPQYF. CDR3 nucleotide sequence: TGTGCCAGCAGCGCTCGACAGGGGGAGGGTGAGCCCCAGTACTTC.

In its sample, this clonotype was seen many times. The J gene is TRBJ1-2, the V gene TRBV12-3 or TRBV12-4; D uncertain. V lost 3 bases, J lost 4 bases, and 9 bases lay in between. The length of the CDR3 is 13 residues. The CDR3 spells CASSLSRIYGYTF. Written as DNA, the CDR3 is TGTGCCAGCAGTTTGTCTAGGATCTATGGCTACACCTTC.

This clonotype was seen repeatedly, ten times or more. The chain is built from TRBV4-2 and TRBJ2-7, with D hard to call. This CDR3 has 14 amino acids. V lost 1 base and J 2 bases, leaving 9 bases between the germline ends. CDR1 is LGHNA and CDR2 is YNFKEQ in the germline V gene. The CDR3 nucleotides read TGTGCCAGCAGCCAAGGTCACACGACCTACGAGCAGTACTTC. This encodes CASSQGHTTYEQYF.

This rearrangement joins TRBV29-1 to TRBJ2-2; D call uncertain. V was trimmed by 4 bases and J by 7 bases, leaving 4 bases between them. The CDR3 spans 10 residues. Germline lookup yields CDR1 SQVTM and CDR2 ANQGSEA. DNA of the CDR3: TGCAGCGTTGCCAGCGGGGAGCTGTTTTTT. Its protein product is CSVASGELFF.

The chain recombines TRBV6-5 with TRBJ1-3, with TRBD1 matching over 9 bases. The CDR3 has 16 residues. The germline gives CDR1 MNHEY, CDR2 SVGAGI. Germline trimming cut 7 bases from V and 4 bases from J; bases unmatched to any gene: 11. The CDR3 sequence is CASNSPGTGIGNTIYF. Here the CDR3 DNA reads TGTGCCAGCAACAGTCCCGGGACAGGGATCGGAAACACCATATATTTT.

CDR3 nucleotides: TGCGCCAGCAGCCGAACGGGGGCGTCGGGCGAGACCCAGTACTTC. This sequence encodes CASSRTGASGETQYF. The V gene is TRBV5-1, the J gene TRBJ2-5, with D possibly being TRBD1 or TRBD2 (6 bases each). The CDR3 is 15 residues long. Between the trimmed V and J ends, which lost 4 bases and 5 bases, there was a span of 18 bases. From germline, CDR1 is SGHRS and CDR2 YFSETQ. The whole variable domain, remainder taken from reference TRBV5-1 and TRBJ2-5, is KAGVTQTPRYLIKTRGQQVTLSCSPISGHRSVSWYQQTPGQGLQFLFEYFSETQRNKGNFPGRFSGRQFSNSRSEMNVSTLELGDSALYLCASSRTGASGETQYFGPGTRLLVL.

In this sample, this clonotype turned up many times. The rearrangement joins TRBV7-9 to TRBJ2-5, with TRBD1 matching 8 bases. Germline CDR1 and CDR2: SEHNR and FQNEAQ (reference sequence). This CDR3 is built from 13 residues. The V and J ends lost 5 bases and 2 bases, in that order; junction bases with no gene match: 1. The CDR3 DNA is TGTGCCAGCAGCCACAGGGGGCAAGAGACCCAGTACTTC. Its protein product is CASSHRGQETQYF. Full variable domain (missing parts from reference TRBV7-9 and TRBJ2-5): DTGVSQNPRHKITKRGQNVTFRCDPISEHNRLYWYRQTLGQGPEFLTYFQNEAQLEKSRLLSDRFSAERPKGSFSTLEIQRTEQGDSAMYLCASSHRGQETQYFGPGTRLLVL.

This clonotype was detected a few times. This rearrangement joins TRBV5-1 to TRBJ1-3, with 10 bases fitting TRBD1. The CDR3 totals 17 residues. V dropped 0 bases and J dropped 3; count of bases not matched to a gene: 6. CDR1 is SGHRS and CDR2 is YFSETQ in the germline V gene. CDR3 residues: CASSLGDRGRIGNTIYF. The CDR3 DNA follows: TGCGCCAGCAGCTTGGGCGACAGGGGGCGTATTGGAAACACCATATATTTT.

Only a few counts were recorded for this clonotype. J is TRBJ1-4 and V is TRBV6-1, with 10 positions matching TRBD1. Unmatched junction bases numbered 4, after V lost 0 bases and J lost 6 bases. Germline values: CDR1 MNHNS, CDR2 SASEGT. CDR3 length equals 16 residues. The CDR3 sequence is CASSEAGTGVYEKLFF. In nucleotides, the CDR3 is TGTGCCAGCAGTGAAGCGGGGACAGGGGTCTATGAAAAACTGTTTTTT.

This clonotype was found a few times. The rearrangement links TRBV7-9 to TRBJ1-3, with D tentatively TRBD1 (5 bases). Germline CDR1 SEHNR, CDR2 FQNEAQ (reference sequence). The CDR3 runs to 15 residues. The ends were cut back, 5 bases at V and 1 base at J, with 12 bases in the middle. CDR3 protein: CASSQASGSGNTIYF. Written as DNA, the CDR3 is TGTGCCAGCAGCCAAGCTTCAGGGTCTGGAAACACCATATATTTT.

The V and J genes are TRBV10-3 and TRBJ2-5; 11 bases fit TRBD2. Germline V gene data show CDR1 as ENHRY and CDR2 as SYGVKD. This CDR3 has 15 amino acids. V lost 2 bases, J lost 3 bases, and 2 bases stayed unmatched. CDR3 DNA: TGTGCCATCAGTGAGGGTAGCGGGGGGGAAGAGACCCAGTACTTC. Translating it yields CAISEGSGGEETQYF.

This clonotype has a count of ten or more. The chain carries TRBV20-1 and TRBJ1-2; D remains unclear. The germline V and J ends were trimmed by 2 bases and 0 bases, with 10 bases remaining between them. CDR3 length: 14 residues. Germline-derived CDR1 and CDR2 are DFQATT and SNEGSKA (reference sequence). Written as DNA, the CDR3 is TGCAGTGCTAGACTAAAGGGTTCTAACTATGGCTACACCTTC. Protein product: CSARLKGSNYGYTF.

This rearrangement joins TRBV29-1 to TRBJ1-1; D not resolved. The germline V gene has CDR1 SQVTM and CDR2 ANQGSEA. V was clipped by 8 bases and J by 1 base, with 11 bases between them. The CDR3 extends over 12 amino acids. For the CDR3, the DNA is TGCAGCAGTTTGACGGAGAACACTGAAGCTTTCTTT. This translates into CSSLTENTEAFF. The complete variable domain, with remaining parts taken from reference TRBV29-1 and TRBJ1-1, reads SAVISQKPSRDICQRGTSLTIQCQVDSQVTMMFWYRQQPGQSLTLIATANQGSEATYESGFVIDKFPISRPNLTFSTLTVSNMSPEDSSIYLCSSLTENTEAFFGQGTRLTVV.

As for this clonotype: A much larger clonotype is one base distant, so this may be a read error. The chain recombines TRBV12-3 or TRBV12-4 with TRBJ2-2; 11 bases map to TRBD1. CDR3 length equals 16 residues. V shed 4 bases and J 5 bases; nucleotides not matched to a gene: 6. Here the CDR3 reads CASSSSGTGGTGELFF. In nucleotides, the CDR3 is TGTGCCAGCAGTTCGTCCGGGACAGGGGGAACCGGGGAGCTGTTTTTT.